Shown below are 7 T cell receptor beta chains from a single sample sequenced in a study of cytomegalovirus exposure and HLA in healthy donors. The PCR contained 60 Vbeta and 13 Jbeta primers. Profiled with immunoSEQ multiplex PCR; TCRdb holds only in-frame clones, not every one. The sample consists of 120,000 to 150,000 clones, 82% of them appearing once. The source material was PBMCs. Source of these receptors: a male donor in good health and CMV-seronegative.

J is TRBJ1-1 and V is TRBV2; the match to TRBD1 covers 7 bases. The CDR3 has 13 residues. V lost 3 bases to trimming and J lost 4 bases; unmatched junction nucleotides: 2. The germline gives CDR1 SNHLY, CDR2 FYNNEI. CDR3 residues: CASSETGTTEAFF. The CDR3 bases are TGTGCCAGCAGTGAGACAGGGACCACTGAAGCTTTCTTT.

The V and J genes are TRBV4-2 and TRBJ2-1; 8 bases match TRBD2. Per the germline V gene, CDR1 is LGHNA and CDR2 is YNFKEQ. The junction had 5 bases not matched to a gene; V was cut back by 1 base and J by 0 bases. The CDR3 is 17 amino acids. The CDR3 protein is CASSQGRAGGSYNEQFF. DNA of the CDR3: TGTGCCAGCAGCCAAGGCCGCGCGGGGGGCTCCTACAATGAGCAGTTCTTC.

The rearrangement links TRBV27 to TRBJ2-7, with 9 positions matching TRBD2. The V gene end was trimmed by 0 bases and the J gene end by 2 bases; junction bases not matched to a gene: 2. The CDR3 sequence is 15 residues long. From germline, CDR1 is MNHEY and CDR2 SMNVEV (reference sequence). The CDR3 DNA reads TGTGCCAGCAGTTTATCGACTAGCGGCCCCTACGAGCAGTACTTC. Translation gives CASSLSTSGPYEQYF.

This CDR3 is CASSPGPGGYEQYF. CDR3 DNA sequence: TGTGCCAGCAGCCCCGGGCCAGGGGGCTACGAGCAGTACTTC. V and J are TRBV2 and TRBJ2-7, with TRBD1 matching 7 bases. Germline V gene data show CDR1 as SNHLY and CDR2 as FYNNEI. The CDR3 consists of 14 residues. After removal of 6 bases from V and 3 bases from J, the junction contained 8 bases not matched to a gene.

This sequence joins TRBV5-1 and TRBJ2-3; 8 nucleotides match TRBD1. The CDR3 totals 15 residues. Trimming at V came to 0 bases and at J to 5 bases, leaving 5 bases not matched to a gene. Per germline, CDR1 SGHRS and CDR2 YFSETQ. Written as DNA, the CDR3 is TGCGCCAGCAGCTTGGTACAGGGGGTAGGAGATACGCAGTATTTT. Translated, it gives CASSLVQGVGDTQYF. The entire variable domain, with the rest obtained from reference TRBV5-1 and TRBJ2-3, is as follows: KAGVTQTPRYLIKTRGQQVTLSCSPISGHRSVSWYQQTPGQGLQFLFEYFSETQRNKGNFPGRFSGRQFSNSRSEMNVSTLELGDSALYLCASSLVQGVGDTQYFGPGTRLTVL.

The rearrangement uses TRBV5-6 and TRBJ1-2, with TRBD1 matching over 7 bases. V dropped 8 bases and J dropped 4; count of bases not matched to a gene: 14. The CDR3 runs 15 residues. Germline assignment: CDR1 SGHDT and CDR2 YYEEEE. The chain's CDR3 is CASLASPQGIYGYTF. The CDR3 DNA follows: TGTGCCAGTCTCGCTTCGCCACAGGGGATCTATGGCTACACCTTC.

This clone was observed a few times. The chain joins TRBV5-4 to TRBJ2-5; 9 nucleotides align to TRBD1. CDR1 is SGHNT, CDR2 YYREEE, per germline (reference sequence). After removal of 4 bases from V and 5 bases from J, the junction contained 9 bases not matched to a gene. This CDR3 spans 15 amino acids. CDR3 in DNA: TGTGCCAGCAGCGGCGCGACCGACAGGGGGGAGACCCAGTACTTC. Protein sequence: CASSGATDRGETQYF.